This T cell receptor beta chain derives from a study of blood T cell repertoires in COVID-19. Study summary: Samples came from the United States, Italy and Spain, spanning acute and convalescent COVID-19. T cells, B-cell-depleted T cells, or PBMCs supplied cDNA or gDNA.

In the original processing: Reference gene primer amplification in the assay estimated nucleated cell counts. Clones were sequenced by immunoSEQ multiplex PCR, and TCRdb holds only the in-frame ones, with some missing. The V and J calls and clone size come from that table; D and trimming were worked out from the DNA. The sample consists of 80,000 to 95,000 clones, approximately 81% of them appearing once. This sequence originates from a woman aged 70-85 years with acute or convalescent COVID-19. Sequenced material: peripheral blood.

The CDR3 is CASSGRLAGRDTQYF. The CDR3 bases are TGTGCCAGCAGCGGAAGACTAGCGGGGAGGGATACGCAGTATTTT. The chain links TRBV9 to TRBJ2-3, with 11 bases aligning to TRBD2. V trimming: 3 bases; J trimming: 6 bases; junction bases outside the gene matches: 6. Germline assignment: CDR1 SGDLS and CDR2 YYNGEE. The CDR3 is 15 amino acids.